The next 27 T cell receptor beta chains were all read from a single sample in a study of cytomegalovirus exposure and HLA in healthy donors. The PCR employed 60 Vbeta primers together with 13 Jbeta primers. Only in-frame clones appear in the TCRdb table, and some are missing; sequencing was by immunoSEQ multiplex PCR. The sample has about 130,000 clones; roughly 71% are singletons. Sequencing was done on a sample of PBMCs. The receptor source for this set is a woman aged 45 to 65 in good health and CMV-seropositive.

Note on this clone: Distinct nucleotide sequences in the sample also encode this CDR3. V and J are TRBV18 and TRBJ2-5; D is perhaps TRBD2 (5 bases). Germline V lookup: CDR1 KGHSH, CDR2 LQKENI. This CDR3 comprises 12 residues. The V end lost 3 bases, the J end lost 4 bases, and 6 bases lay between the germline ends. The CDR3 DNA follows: TGTGCCAGCTCACCCGAGGGAGAGACCCAGTACTTC. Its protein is CASSPEGETQYF.

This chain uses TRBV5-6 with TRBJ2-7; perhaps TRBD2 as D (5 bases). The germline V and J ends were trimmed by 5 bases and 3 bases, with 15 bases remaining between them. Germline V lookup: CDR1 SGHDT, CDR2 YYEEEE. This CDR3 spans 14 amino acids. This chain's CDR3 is CASREGGGSYEQYF. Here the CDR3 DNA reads TGTGCCAGCAGGGAAGGTGGTGGGAGCTACGAGCAGTACTTC.

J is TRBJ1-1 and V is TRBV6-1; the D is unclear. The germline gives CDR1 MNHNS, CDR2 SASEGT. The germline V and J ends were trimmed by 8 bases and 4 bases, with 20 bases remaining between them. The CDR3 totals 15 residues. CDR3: CASLPSPGGPTEAFF. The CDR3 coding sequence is TGTGCCAGCTTGCCCTCCCCGGGCGGGCCCACTGAAGCTTTCTTT.

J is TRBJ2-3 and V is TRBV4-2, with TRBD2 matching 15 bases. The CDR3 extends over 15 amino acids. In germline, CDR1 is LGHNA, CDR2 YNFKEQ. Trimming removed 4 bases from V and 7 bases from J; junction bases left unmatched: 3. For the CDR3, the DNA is TGTGCCAGCAGCCGGACTAGCGGGGGGGTAAATACGCAGTATTTT. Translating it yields CASSRTSGGVNTQYF.

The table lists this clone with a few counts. DNA of the CDR3: TGCGCCAGCAGCCAGCAGACAGGGGGTTCTAGCACAGATACGCAGTATTTT. It is translated as CASSQQTGGSSTDTQYF. This chain connects TRBV4-3 to TRBJ2-3; TRBD1 agrees at 9 bases. J lost 0 bases, V lost 3 bases, and 7 bases had no gene match. Germline lookup yields CDR1 LGHNA and CDR2 YSLEER. The CDR3 totals 17 residues.

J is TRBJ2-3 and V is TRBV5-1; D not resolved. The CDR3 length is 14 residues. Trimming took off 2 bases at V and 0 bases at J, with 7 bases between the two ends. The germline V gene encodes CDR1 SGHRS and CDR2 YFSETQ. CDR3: CASSFSVSTDTQYF. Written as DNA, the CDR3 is TGCGCCAGCAGCTTCTCAGTAAGCACAGATACGCAGTATTTT.

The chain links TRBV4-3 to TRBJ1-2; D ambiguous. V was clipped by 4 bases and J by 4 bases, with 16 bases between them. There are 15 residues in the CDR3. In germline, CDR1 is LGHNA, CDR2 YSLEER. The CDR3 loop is CASSRYRDFSYGYTF. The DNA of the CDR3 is TGCGCCAGCAGCCGCTACCGAGATTTTTCCTATGGCTACACCTTC.

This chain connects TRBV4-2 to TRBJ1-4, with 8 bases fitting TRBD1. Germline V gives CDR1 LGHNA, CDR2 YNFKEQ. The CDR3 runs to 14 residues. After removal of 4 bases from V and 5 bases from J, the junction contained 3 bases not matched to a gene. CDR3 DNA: TGTGCCAGCAGCCCCCGGGACAGGAATGAAAAACTGTTTTTT. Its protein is CASSPRDRNEKLFF.

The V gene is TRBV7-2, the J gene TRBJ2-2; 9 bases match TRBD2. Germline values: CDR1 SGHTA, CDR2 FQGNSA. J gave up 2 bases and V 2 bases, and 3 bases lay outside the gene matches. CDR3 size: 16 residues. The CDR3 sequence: CASSLRGGGNTGELFF. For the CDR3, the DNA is TGTGCCAGCAGCTTACGCGGGGGGGGAAACACCGGGGAGCTGTTTTTT.

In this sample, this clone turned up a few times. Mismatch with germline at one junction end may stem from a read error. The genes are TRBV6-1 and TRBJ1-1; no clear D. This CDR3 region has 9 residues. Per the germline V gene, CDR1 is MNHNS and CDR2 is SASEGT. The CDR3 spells CASSEAGKF. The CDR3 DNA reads TGTGCCAGCAGTGAAGCGGGCAAGTTT.

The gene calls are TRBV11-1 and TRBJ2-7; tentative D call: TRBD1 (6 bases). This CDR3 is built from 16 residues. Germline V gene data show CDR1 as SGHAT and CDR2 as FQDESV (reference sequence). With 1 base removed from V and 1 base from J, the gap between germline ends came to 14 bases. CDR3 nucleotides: TGTGCCAGCAGCTTAGTGGCACAGGGCGGGTCCTACGAGCAGTACTTC. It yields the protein CASSLVAQGGSYEQYF.

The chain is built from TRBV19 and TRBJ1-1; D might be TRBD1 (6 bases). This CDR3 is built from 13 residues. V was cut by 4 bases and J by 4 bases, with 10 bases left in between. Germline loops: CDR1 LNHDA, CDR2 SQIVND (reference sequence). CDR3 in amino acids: CASSTRGITEAFF. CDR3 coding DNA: TGTGCCAGTAGTACCAGGGGTATCACTGAAGCTTTCTTT.

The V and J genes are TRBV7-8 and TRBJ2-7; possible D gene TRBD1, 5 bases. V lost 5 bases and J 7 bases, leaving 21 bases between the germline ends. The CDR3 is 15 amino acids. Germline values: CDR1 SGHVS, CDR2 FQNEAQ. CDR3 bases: TGTGCCAGCAGCCTTTATGGAGCCAGGGCCGGTGAGCAGTACTTC. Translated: CASSLYGARAGEQYF.

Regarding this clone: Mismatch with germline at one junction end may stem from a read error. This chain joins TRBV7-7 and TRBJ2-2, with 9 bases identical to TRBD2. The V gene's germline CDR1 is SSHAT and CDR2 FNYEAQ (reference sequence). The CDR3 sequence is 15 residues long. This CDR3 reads CASSPRGGEAGELFF. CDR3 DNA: TGTGCTAGCAGCCCCCGCGGGGGGGAGGCCGGGGAGCTGTTTTTT.

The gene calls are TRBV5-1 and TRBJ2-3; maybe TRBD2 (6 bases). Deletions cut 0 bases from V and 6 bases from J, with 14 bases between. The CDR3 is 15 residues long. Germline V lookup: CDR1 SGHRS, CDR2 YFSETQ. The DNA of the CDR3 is TGCGCCAGCAGCTTGGAGGGATGGGGGGTGGATACGCAGTATTTT. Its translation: CASSLEGWGVDTQYF.

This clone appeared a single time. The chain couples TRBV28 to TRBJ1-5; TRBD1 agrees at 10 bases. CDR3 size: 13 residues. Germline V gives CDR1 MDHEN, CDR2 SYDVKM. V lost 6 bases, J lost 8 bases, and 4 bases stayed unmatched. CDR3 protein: CASRPGTGEPQHF. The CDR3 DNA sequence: TGTGCCAGCAGACCAGGGACAGGGGAGCCCCAGCATTTT.

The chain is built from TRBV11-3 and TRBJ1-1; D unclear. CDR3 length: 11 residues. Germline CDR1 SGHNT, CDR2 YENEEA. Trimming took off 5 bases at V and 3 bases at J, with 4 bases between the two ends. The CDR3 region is CASSPDTEAFF. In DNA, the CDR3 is TGTGCCAGCAGCCCAGACACTGAAGCTTTCTTT.

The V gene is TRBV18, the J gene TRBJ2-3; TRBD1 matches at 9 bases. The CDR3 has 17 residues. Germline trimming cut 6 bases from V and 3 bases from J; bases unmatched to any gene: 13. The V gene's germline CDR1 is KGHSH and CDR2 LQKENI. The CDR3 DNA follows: TGTGCCAGCTCTCGCGTCTCCGGGACAGGGAGAACAGATACGCAGTATTTT. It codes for CASSRVSGTGRTDTQYF.

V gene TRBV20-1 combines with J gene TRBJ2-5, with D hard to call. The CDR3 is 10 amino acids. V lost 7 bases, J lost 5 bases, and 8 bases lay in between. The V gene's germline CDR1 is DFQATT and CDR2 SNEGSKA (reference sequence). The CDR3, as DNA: TGCAGTGGAAGCAAGGAGACCCAGTACTTC. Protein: CSGSKETQYF.

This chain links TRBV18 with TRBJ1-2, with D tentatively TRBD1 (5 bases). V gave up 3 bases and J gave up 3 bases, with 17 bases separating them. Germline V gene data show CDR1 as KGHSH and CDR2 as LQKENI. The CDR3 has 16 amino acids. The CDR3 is CASSPGGSRLHYGYTF. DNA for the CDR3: TGTGCCAGCTCACCCGGGGGGAGCAGGCTCCACTATGGCTACACCTTC.

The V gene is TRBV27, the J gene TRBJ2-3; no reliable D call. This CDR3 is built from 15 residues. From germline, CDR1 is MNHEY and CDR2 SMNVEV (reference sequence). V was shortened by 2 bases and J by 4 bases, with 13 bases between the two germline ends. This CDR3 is CASSLEPTISDTQYF. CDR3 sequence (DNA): TGTGCCAGCAGTTTAGAACCCACTATCTCAGATACGCAGTATTTT.

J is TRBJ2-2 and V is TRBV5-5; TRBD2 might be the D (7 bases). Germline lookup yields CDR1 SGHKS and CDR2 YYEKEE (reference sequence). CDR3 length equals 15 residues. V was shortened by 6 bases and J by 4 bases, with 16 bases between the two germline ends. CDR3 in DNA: TGTGCCAGCACCCTGGGGGGGGGCCCCACCGGGGAGCTGTTTTTT. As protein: CASTLGGGPTGELFF. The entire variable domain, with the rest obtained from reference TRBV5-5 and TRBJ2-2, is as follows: DAGVTQSPTHLIKTRGQQVTLRCSPISGHKSVSWYQQVLGQGPQFIFQYYEKEERGRGNFPDRFSARQFPNYSSELNVNALLLGDSALYLCASTLGGGPTGELFFGEGSRLTVL.

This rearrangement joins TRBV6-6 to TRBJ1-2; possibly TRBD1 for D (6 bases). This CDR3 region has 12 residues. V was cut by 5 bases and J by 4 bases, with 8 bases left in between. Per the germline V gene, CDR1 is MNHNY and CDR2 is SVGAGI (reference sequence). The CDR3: CASSQDSYGYTF. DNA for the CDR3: TGTGCCAGCAGTCAGGACAGCTATGGCTACACCTTC.

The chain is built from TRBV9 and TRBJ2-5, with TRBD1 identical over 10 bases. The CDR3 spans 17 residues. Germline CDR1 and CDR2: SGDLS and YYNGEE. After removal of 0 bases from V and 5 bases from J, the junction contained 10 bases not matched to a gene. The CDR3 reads CASSVAWGTGVGETQYF. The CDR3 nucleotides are TGTGCCAGCAGCGTAGCTTGGGGGACAGGGGTTGGGGAGACCCAGTACTTC.

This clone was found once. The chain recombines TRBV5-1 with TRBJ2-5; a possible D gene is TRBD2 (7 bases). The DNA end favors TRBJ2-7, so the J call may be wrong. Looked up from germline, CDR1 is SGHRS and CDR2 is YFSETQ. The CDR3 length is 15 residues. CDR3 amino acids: CASREGGEAVYEQYF. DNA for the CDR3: TGCGCCAGCAGAGAGGGGGGGGAAGCAGTATACGAGCAGTACTTC.

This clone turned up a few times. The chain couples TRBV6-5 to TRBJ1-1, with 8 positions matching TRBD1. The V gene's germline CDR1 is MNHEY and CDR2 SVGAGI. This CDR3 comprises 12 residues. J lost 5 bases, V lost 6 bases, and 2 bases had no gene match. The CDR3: CASSRTGTEAFF. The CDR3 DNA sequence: TGTGCCAGCAGCAGGACAGGGACTGAAGCTTTCTTT.

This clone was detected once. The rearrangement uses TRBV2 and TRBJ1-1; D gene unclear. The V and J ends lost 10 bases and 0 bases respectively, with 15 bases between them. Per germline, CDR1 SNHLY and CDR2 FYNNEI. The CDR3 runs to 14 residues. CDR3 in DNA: TGTGCCACCCGGCTAGCGGTAATGAACACTGAAGCTTTCTTT. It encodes CATRLAVMNTEAFF. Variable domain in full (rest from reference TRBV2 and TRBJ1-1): EPEVTQTPSHQVTQMGQEVILRCVPISNHLYFYWYRQILGQKVEFLVSFYNNEISEKSEIFDDQFSVERPDGSNFTLKIRSTKLEDSAMYFCATRLAVMNTEAFFGQGTRLTVV.